This TCR beta chain was identified during a study of regulatory T cells in long-lasting Graves disease. Both iRepertoire HTBI primers and Arm-PCR of CDR3 regions were used to build the TCR beta libraries. Using its own MiXCR run on the multiplex PCR reads, TCRdb lists one record per CDR3 protein. The data contain hundreds of thousands of distinct CDR3 sequences, approximately 16% of them seen just once; the ten biggest clones take up roughly 25%. The CDR3 totals 12 residues. V was trimmed by 7 bases and J by 15 bases, leaving 19 bases between them. Germline lookup yields CDR1 LGHNT and CDR2 FRNRAP. Time point given: newly diagnosed GD, antithyroid drugs for less than 3 months. PBMCs were the source of the RNA used for TCR sequencing. Recruitment took place at an endocrinology department in Xi'an, China. This clonotype was seen more than once but under ten times. These data were also filed under a second study, of T cells in Graves' hyperthyroidism and ophthalmopathy. That source reports: For the diagnoses, clinical symptoms, serum thyroxine and TRAb, thyroid ultrasound and orbital computed tomography were used.

The source material was peripheral blood mononuclear cells (PBMCs), sampled at new diagnosis, from a patient treated with antithyroid drugs. J is TRBJ2-4 and V is TRBV12-5; D unclear. The receptor was derived from a woman in her forties or fifties with Graves disease. The CDR3 sequence: CASAETGFVRYF. As DNA, the CDR3 is TGTGCTAGTGCCGAGACCGGATTCGTTCGGTACTTC.